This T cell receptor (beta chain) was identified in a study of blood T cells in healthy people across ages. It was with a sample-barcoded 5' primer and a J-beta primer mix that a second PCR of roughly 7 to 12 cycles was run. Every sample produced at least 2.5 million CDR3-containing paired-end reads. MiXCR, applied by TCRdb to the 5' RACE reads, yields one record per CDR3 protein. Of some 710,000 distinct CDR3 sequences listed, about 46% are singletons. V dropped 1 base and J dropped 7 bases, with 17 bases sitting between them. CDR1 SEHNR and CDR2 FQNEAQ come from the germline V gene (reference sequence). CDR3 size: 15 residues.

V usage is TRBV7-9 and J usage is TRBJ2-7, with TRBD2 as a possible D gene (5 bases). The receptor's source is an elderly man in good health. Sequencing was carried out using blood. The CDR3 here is CASSLGESGDNEQYF. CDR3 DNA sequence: TGTGCCAGCAGCTTAGGGGAGTCCGGCGACAATGAGCAGTACTTC.